This T cell receptor (beta chain) was retrieved from a study of CD8 T cells in Susac syndrome. It was with random hexamers that 0.5 to 1 ug RNA was reverse transcribed. Multiplex immunoSEQ PCR targeted 54 Vbeta and 13 Jbeta TCR beta segments. TCRdb reprocessed the immunoSEQ multiplex PCR reads via MiXCR and lists one record per CDR3 protein. Of more than 40,000 distinct CDR3 sequences in the sample, 93% are singletons; the top ten hold roughly 0.58%. Matched for age and sex, the controls were healthy donors. TEMRA cells were FACS-enriched, unlike CD8+ and CD4+ T cells, which were negatively isolated. CDR3 length: 17 residues. The germline CDR1 and CDR2 sequences are SGHRS and YFSETQ. Trimming cost V 2 bases and J 8 bases; bases outside gene matches: 14.

Sequencing used CD8+ T cells from PBMCs. This receptor was taken from a human donor in good health. This chain uses TRBV5-1 with TRBJ2-1, with 9 bases that match TRBD2. The CDR3 nucleotides read TGCGCCAGCAGCTTTTGGGGTAGCGGGAGCCTTGGGGATGAGCAGTTCTTC. Its translation is CASSFWGSGSLGDEQFF.